The clone carrying this T cell receptor (beta chain) was seen at least ten times. These data are taken from a study of regulatory T cells in long-lasting Graves disease. In building TCR beta libraries, iRepertoire HTBI primers were used together with Arm-PCR of CDR3 regions. In TCRdb, the multiplex PCR reads were re-called with MiXCR into one record per CDR3 protein. The table lists approximately 230,000 distinct CDR3 sequences, about 17% of them singletons. Time point in this sample: newly diagnosed GD, antithyroid drugs for less than 3 months. PBMCs were the source of the RNA used for TCR sequencing. CDR3 size: 14 residues. Between the trimmed V and J ends, which lost 0 bases and 7 bases, there was a span of 10 bases. Germline CDR1 is SGHAT and CDR2 is FQNNGV.

The V gene is TRBV11-2, the J gene TRBJ2-4; D perhaps matches TRBD2 (6 bases). Sample: peripheral blood mononuclear cells (PBMCs), taken at new diagnosis, from a patient treated with antithyroid drugs. The clonotype was recovered from a female donor with Graves disease. CDR3 DNA: TGTGCCAGCAGCTTAGAGGGACTTATGAACATTCAGTACTTC. Translation gives CASSLEGLMNIQYF. The variable domain in full, with the rest retrieved from reference TRBV11-2 and TRBJ2-4, is EAGVAQSPRYKIIEKRQSVAFWCNPISGHATLYWYQQILGQGPKLLIQFQNNGVVDDSQLPKDRFSAERLKGVDSTLKIQPAKLEDSAVYLCASSLEGLMNIQYFGAGTRLSVL.